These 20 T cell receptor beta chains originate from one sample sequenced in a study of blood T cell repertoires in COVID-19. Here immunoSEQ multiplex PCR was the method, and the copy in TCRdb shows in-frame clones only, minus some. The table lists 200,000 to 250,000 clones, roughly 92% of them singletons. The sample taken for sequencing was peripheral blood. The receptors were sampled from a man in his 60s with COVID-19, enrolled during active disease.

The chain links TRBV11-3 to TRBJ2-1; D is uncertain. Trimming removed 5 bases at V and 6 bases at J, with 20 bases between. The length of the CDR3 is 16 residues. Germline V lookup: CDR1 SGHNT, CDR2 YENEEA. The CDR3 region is CASSDSTVKLGNEQFF. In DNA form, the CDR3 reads TGTGCCAGCAGCGACTCGACCGTGAAGCTCGGCAATGAGCAGTTCTTC.

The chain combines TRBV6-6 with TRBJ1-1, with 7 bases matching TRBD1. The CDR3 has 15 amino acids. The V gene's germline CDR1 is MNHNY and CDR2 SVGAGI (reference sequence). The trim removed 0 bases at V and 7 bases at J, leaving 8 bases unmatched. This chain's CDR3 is CASSYSVSRGSEAFF. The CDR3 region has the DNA TGTGCCAGCAGTTACTCAGTGTCCAGGGGGAGTGAAGCTTTCTTT.

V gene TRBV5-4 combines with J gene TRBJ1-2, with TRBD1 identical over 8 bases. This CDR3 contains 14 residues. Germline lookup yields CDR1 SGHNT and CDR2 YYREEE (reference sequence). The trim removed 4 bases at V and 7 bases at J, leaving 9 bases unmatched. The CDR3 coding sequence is TGTGCCAGCAGCATGGGACAGGCCCAACCTGGCTACACCTTC. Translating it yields CASSMGQAQPGYTF.

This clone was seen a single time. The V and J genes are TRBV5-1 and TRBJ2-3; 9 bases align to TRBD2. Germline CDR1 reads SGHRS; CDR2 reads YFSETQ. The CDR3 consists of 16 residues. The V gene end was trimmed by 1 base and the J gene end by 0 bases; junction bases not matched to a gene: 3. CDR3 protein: CASSLPSGDSTDTQYF. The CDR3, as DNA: TGCGCCAGCAGCTTGCCTAGCGGGGATAGCACAGATACGCAGTATTTT. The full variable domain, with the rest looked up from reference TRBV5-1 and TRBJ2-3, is KAGVTQTPRYLIKTRGQQVTLSCSPISGHRSVSWYQQTPGQGLQFLFEYFSETQRNKGNFPGRFSGRQFSNSRSEMNVSTLELGDSALYLCASSLPSGDSTDTQYFGPGTRLTVL.

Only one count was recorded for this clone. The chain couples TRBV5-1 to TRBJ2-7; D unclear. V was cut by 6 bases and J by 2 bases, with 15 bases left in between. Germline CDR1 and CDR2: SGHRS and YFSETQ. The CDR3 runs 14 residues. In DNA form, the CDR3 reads TGCGCCAGCAACCTTGCTGGGCACACCTACGAGCAGTACTTC. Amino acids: CASNLAGHTYEQYF.

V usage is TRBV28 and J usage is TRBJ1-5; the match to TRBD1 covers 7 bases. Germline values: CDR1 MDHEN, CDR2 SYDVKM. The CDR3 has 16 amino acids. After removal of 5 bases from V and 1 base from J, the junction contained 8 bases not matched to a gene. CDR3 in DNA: TGTGCCAGCAGTCCACAGACAGGGTGGAGCAATCAGCCCCAGCATTTT. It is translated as CASSPQTGWSNQPQHF.

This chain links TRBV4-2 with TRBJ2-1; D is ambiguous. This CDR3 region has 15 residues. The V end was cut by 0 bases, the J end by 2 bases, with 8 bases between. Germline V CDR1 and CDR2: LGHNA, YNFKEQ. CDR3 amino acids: CASSQDDLAYNEQFF. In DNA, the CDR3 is TGTGCCAGCAGCCAAGATGACCTAGCCTACAATGAGCAGTTCTTC.

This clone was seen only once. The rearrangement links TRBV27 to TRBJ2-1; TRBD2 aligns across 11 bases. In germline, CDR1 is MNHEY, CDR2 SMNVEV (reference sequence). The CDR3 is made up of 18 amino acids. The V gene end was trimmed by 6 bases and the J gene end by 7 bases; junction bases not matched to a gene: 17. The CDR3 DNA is TGTGCCAGCAGCTCTCCGGGACTAGCGGTTAATGATAAGAATGAGCAGTTCTTC. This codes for CASSSPGLAVNDKNEQFF.

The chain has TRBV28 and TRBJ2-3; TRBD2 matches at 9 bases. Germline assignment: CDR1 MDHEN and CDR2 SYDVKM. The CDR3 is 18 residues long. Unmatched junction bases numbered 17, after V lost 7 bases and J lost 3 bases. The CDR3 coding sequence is TGTGCCAGCACCCCGACCCCTGGGCGGGGGGGCATGACAGATACGCAGTATTTT. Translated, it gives CASTPTPGRGGMTDTQYF.

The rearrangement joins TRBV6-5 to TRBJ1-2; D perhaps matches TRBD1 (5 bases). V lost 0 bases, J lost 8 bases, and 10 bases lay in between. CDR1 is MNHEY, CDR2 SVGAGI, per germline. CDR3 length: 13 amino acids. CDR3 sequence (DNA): TGTGCCAGCAGTTACTCTCCACAGGCCGGCTACACCTTC. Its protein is CASSYSPQAGYTF.

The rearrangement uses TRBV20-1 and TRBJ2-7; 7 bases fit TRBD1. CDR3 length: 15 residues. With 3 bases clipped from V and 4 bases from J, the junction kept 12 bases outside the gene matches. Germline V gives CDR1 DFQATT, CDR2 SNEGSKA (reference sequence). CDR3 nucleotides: TGCAGTGCTAGTCCCGTTAACAGGGGAAAATACGAGCAGTACTTC. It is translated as CSASPVNRGKYEQYF.

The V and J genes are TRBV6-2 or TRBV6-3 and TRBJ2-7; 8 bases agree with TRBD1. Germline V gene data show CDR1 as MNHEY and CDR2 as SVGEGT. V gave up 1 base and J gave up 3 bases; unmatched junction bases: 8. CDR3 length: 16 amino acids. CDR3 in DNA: TGTGCCAGCAGTTACTATCTGGGACAGGCGGGCTACGAGCAGTACTTC. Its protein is CASSYYLGQAGYEQYF.

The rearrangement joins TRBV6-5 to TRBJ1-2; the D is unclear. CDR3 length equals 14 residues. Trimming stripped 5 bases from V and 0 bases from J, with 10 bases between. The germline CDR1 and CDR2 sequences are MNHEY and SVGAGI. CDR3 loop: CASSLRRANYGYTF. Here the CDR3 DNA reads TGTGCCAGCAGTCTGCGTCGGGCTAACTATGGCTACACCTTC.

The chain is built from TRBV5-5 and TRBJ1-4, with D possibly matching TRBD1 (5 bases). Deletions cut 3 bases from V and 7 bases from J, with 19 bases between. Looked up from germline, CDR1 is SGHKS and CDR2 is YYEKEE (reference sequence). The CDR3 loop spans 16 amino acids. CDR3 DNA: TGTGCCAGCAGCTCTTTACCACAGGTGATGGGTGAAAAACTGTTTTTT. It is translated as CASSSLPQVMGEKLFF.

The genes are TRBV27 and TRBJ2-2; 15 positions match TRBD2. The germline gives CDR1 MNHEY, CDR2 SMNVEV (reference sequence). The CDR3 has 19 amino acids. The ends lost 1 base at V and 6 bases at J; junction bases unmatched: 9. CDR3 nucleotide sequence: TGTGCCAGCAGTTTATTTCCGCCGGGACTAGCGGGAGGTCCCGGGGAGCTGTTTTTT. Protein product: CASSLFPPGLAGGPGELFF.

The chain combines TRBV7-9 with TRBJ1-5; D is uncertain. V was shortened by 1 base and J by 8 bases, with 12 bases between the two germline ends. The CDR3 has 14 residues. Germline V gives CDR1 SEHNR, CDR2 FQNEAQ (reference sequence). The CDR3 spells CASSLGGGKEPQHF. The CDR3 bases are TGTGCCAGCAGCTTAGGCGGAGGGAAGGAGCCCCAGCATTTT.

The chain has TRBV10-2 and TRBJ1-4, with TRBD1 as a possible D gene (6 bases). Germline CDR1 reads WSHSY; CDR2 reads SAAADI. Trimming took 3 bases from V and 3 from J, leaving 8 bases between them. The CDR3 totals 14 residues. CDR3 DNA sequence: TGCGCCAGCAGTGATAGGGGGTCTAATGAAAAACTGTTTTTT. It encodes CASSDRGSNEKLFF.

The CDR3 DNA reads as TGTGCCACCCATAAAACGGATCGCGGGCCCTACGAGCAGTACTTC. Its translation: CATHKTDRGPYEQYF. This chain joins TRBV6-5 and TRBJ2-7, with TRBD2 as a possible D gene (5 bases). This CDR3 is built from 15 residues. V was shortened by 10 bases and J by 2 bases, with 21 bases between the two germline ends. The germline V gene has CDR1 MNHEY and CDR2 SVGAGI.

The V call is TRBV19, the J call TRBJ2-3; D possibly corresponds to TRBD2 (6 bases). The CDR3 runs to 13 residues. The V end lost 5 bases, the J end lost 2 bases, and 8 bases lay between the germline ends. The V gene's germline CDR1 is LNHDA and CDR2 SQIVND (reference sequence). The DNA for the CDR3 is TGTGCCAGTAGTTTAGCGGTCACAGATACGCAGTATTTT. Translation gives CASSLAVTDTQYF.

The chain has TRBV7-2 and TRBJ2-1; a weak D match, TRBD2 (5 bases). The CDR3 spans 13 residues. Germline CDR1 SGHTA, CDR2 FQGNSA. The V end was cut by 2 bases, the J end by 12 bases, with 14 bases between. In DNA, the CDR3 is TGTGCCAGCAGCTTAAGTCCGGGGTGGGGGCAGTTCTTC. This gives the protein CASSLSPGWGQFF.